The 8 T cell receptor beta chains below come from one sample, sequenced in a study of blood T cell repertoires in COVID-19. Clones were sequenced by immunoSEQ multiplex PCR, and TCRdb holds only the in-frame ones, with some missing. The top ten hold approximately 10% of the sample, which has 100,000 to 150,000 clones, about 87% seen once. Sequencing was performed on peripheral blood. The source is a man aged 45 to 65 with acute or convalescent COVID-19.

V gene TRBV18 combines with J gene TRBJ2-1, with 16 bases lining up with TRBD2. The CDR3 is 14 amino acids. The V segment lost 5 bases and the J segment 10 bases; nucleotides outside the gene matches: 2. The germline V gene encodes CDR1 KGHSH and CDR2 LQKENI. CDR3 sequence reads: CASSGTSGRDEQFF. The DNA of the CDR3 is TGTGCCAGCTCAGGGACTAGCGGGAGGGACGAGCAGTTCTTC.

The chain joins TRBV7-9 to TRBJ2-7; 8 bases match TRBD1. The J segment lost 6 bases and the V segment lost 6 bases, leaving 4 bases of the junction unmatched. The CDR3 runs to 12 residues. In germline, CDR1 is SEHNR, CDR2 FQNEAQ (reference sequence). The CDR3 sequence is CASSSTGVEQYF. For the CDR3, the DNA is TGTGCCAGCAGTTCGACAGGGGTCGAGCAGTACTTC. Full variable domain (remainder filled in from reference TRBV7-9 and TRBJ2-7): DTGVSQNPRHKITKRGQNVTFRCDPISEHNRLYWYRQTLGQGPEFLTYFQNEAQLEKSRLLSDRFSAERPKGSFSTLEIQRTEQGDSAMYLCASSSTGVEQYFGPGTRLTVT.

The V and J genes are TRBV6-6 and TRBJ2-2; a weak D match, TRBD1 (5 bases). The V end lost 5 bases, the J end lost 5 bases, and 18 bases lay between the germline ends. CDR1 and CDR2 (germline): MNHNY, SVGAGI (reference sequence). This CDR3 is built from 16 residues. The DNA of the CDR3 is TGTGCCAGCAGTCAGGAAGGGGCCCAGACTACCGGGGAGCTGTTTTTT. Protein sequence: CASSQEGAQTTGELFF.

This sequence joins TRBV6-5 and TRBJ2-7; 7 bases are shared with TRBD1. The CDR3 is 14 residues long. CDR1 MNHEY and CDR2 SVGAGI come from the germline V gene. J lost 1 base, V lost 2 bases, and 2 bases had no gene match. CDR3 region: CASSYRGQSYEQYF. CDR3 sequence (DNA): TGTGCCAGCAGTTACAGGGGACAGTCCTACGAGCAGTACTTC.

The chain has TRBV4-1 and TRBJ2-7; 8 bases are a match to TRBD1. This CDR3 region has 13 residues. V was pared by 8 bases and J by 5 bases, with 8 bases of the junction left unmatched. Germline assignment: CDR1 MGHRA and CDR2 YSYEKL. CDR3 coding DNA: TGCGCCAGCCGCAAGACAGGGGCGGACGAGCAGTACTTC. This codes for CASRKTGADEQYF.

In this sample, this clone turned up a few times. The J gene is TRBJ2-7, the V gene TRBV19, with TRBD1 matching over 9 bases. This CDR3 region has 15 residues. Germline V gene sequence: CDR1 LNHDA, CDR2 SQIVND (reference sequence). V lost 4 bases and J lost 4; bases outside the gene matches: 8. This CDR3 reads CASSNVGTGRYEQYF. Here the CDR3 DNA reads TGTGCCAGTAGTAACGTCGGGACAGGGCGATACGAGCAGTACTTC.

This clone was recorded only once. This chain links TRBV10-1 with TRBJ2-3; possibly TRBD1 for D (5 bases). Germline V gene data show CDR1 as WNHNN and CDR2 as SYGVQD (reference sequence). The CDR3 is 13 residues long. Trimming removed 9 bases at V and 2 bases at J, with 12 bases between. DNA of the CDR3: TGCGCCAGACCTCGGACATCCACAGATACGCAGTATTTT. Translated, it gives CARPRTSTDTQYF.

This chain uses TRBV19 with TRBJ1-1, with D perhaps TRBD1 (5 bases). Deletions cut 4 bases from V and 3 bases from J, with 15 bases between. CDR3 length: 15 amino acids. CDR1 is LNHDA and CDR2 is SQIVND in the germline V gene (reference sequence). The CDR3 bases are TGTGCCAGTAGTAGCCCACGGGGGAGGGACACTGAAGCTTTCTTT. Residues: CASSSPRGRDTEAFF.